These 9 T cell receptor beta chains originate from one sample sequenced in a study of identical twins. TCRdb called the 5' RACE reads again in MiXCR, with one record for every CDR3 protein. The repertoire holds 200,000 to 300,000 distinct CDR3 sequences, with 6% to 8.5% as singletons. This same sample was also taken into another study, of yellow fever vaccine responses in identical twins.

The sequencing sample was made of CD8+ T cells sorted from blood. The source is a woman aged 18-35 years in good health.

This clonotype has a count of ten or more. The chain combines TRBV28 with TRBJ2-3; tentative D call: TRBD2 (5 bases). Trimming shortened V by 0 bases and J by 3 bases, and 25 bases separated the two germline ends. The CDR3 sequence is 20 residues long. Germline CDR1 reads MDHEN; CDR2 reads SYDVKM. CDR3 in amino acids: CASSLWKSTTPTWGTDTQYF. In DNA, the CDR3 is TGTGCCAGCAGTTTATGGAAGTCGACTACCCCTACATGGGGAACAGATACGCAGTATTTT.

The rearrangement links TRBV7-6 to TRBJ2-5, with TRBD2 matching over 8 bases. V trimming: 5 bases; J trimming: 1 base; junction bases outside the gene matches: 9. Germline CDR1 and CDR2: SGHVS and FNYEAQ. This CDR3 spans 16 amino acids. Written as DNA, the CDR3 is TGTGCCAGCAGCAGGCCGGGCGGGGGGCTCCAAGAGACCCAGTACTTC. Translated: CASSRPGGGLQETQYF.

The chain couples TRBV11-2 to TRBJ2-7; a weak D match, TRBD1 (5 bases). V lost 8 bases to trimming and J lost 1 base, with 15 bases between them. This CDR3 has 14 amino acids. Germline V gives CDR1 SGHAT, CDR2 FQNNGV. The CDR3 bases are TGTGCCAGCGGACAATTTAGTGCGTCCTACGAGCAGTACTTC. It translates to CASGQFSASYEQYF.

This clonotype was counted many times. V usage is TRBV7-8 and J usage is TRBJ2-7, with D perhaps matching TRBD2 (6 bases). Trimming removed 5 bases from V and 2 bases from J, with 13 bases in between. The length of the CDR3 is 14 residues. In germline, CDR1 is SGHVS, CDR2 FQNEAQ. CDR3 sequence (DNA): TGTGCCAGCAGCAACCGGGACTGGCCCTACGAGCAGTACGTC. Translated: CASSNRDWPYEQYV.

The table lists this clonotype with a few counts. The chain uses TRBV7-8 and TRBJ2-7; perhaps TRBD2 as D (6 bases). Germline V CDR1 and CDR2: SGHVS, FQNEAQ. V lost 4 bases, J lost 1 base, and 11 bases lay in between. This CDR3 is 14 amino acids long. The CDR3 sequence: CASSYRLGSYEQYF. The DNA for the CDR3 is TGTGCCAGCAGCTATCGACTAGGATCCTACGAGCAGTACTTC.

The chain links TRBV7-9 to TRBJ2-7; maybe TRBD1 (6 bases). This CDR3 region has 15 residues. Trimming took 5 bases from V and 5 from J, leaving 19 bases between them. Germline loops: CDR1 SEHNR, CDR2 FQNEAQ (reference sequence). Here the CDR3 DNA reads TGTGCCAGCAGCCCGAGGGGGATGGGATATAACGAGCAGTACTTC. Translated: CASSPRGMGYNEQYF.

This clonotype appeared a few times. The chain carries TRBV6-1 and TRBJ2-6; TRBD1 or TRBD2 may be the D gene (6 bases each). Germline V gene data show CDR1 as MNHNS and CDR2 as SASEGT. CDR3 length: 17 amino acids. The V end was cut by 6 bases, the J end by 2 bases, with 17 bases between. The DNA of the CDR3 is TGTGCCAGCAGCCCGGAGGGGGAAGGAACTGGGGCCAACGTCCTGACTTTC. Encoded protein: CASSPEGEGTGANVLTF.

This clonotype was picked up many times. The genes are TRBV4-1 and TRBJ2-7; TRBD2 is a possible D gene (6 bases). Germline values: CDR1 MGHRA, CDR2 YSYEKL. The CDR3 spans 15 residues. V was trimmed by 0 bases and J by 3 bases, leaving 12 bases between them. As DNA, the CDR3 is TGCGCCAGCAGCCAAGATCCCGGGAGCATCTACGAGCAGTACTTC. It codes for CASSQDPGSIYEQYF.

This rearrangement joins TRBV11-2 to TRBJ1-2, with 7 bases fitting TRBD1. After removal of 5 bases from V and 6 bases from J, the junction contained 9 bases not matched to a gene. The CDR3 is made up of 14 amino acids. The germline gives CDR1 SGHAT, CDR2 FQNNGV. The CDR3 coding sequence is TGTGCCAGCAGCGCCCCGGGACAGCTTAATGGCTACACCTTC. It encodes CASSAPGQLNGYTF.